The 17 T cell receptor beta chains reported below all come from one sample, sequenced in a study of blood T cell repertoires in COVID-19. Libraries were prepared by immunoSEQ multiplex PCR; TCRdb keeps only in-frame clonotypes and omits some of them. This table holds 200,000 to 250,000 clones, around nine tenths found once. Sequencing used PBMCs or T cells enriched from blood (not recorded which). The source of these receptors is a woman in her thirties who had been exposed to COVID-19.

This chain uses TRBV7-8 with TRBJ2-5, with D perhaps TRBD2 (6 bases). The CDR3 is 14 amino acids. Germline lookup yields CDR1 SGHVS and CDR2 FQNEAQ. The V end was cut by 3 bases, the J end by 5 bases, with 13 bases between. The CDR3 protein is CASSFWGGGETQYF. The CDR3 nucleotides are TGTGCCAGCAGCTTTTGGGGAGGCGGGGAGACCCAGTACTTC.

V is TRBV28 and J is TRBJ2-1; D call uncertain. The CDR3 covers 12 residues. The V gene's germline CDR1 is MDHEN and CDR2 SYDVKM. The germline V and J ends were trimmed by 4 bases and 7 bases, with 8 bases remaining between them. CDR3 DNA sequence: TGTGCCAGCAGTTACGCCCGGAATGAGCAGTTCTTC. This sequence encodes CASSYARNEQFF.

V usage is TRBV5-1 and J usage is TRBJ2-5; TRBD2 matches at 10 bases. CDR3 length: 17 amino acids. Trimming cost V 4 bases and J 5 bases; bases outside gene matches: 14. Germline V gene sequence: CDR1 SGHRS, CDR2 YFSETQ. The CDR3 nucleotides are TGCGCCAGCAGCCCCGGACTAGCGGTTCTCGGAGGGGAGACCCAGTACTTC. This translates into CASSPGLAVLGGETQYF.

This clone was detected only a few times. This chain joins TRBV2 and TRBJ2-7; D gene ambiguous. Per germline, CDR1 SNHLY and CDR2 FYNNEI. The CDR3 has 11 residues. V was shortened by 8 bases and J by 3 bases, with 8 bases between the two germline ends. For the CDR3, the DNA is TGTGCCAGCGCTACCAACTACGAGCAGTACTTC. Protein sequence: CASATNYEQYF.

The chain employs TRBV9 and TRBJ2-1; 11 bases are shared with TRBD2. Germline V gene sequence: CDR1 SGDLS, CDR2 YYNGEE. The junction had 5 bases not matched to a gene; V was cut back by 4 bases and J by 5 bases. The CDR3 is 15 residues long. CDR3 protein: CASSLTSGSHNEQFF. The CDR3 DNA reads as TGTGCCAGCAGCCTCACTAGCGGGAGTCACAATGAGCAGTTCTTC.

This sequence joins TRBV24-1 and TRBJ1-3; D remains unclear. V was clipped by 9 bases and J by 4 bases, with 9 bases between them. The CDR3 contains 12 residues. Looked up from germline, CDR1 is KGHDR and CDR2 is SFDVKD. The CDR3 DNA sequence: TGTGCCACCCGAGGGTTAGGAAACACCATATATTTT. Translating gives CATRGLGNTIYF.

The genes are TRBV18 and TRBJ2-5; tentative D call: TRBD1 (7 bases). V was shortened by 2 bases and J by 7 bases, with 17 bases between the two germline ends. Germline assignment: CDR1 KGHSH and CDR2 LQKENI. The CDR3 extends over 15 amino acids. Here the CDR3 DNA reads TGTGCCAGCTCACCAAAAGGAGGGACAGTGGTGACCCAGTACTTC. Translated, it gives CASSPKGGTVVTQYF.

The chain is built from TRBV3-1 (or the pseudogene TRBV3-2) and TRBJ1-1; maybe TRBD1 (6 bases). The germline CDR1 and CDR2 sequences are LGHDT and YNNKEL (reference sequence). V gave up 0 bases and J gave up 0 bases, with 8 bases separating them. This CDR3 comprises 15 residues. The CDR3 spells CASSQEGTLNTEAFF. The CDR3 nucleotides are TGTGCCAGCAGCCAAGAAGGGACATTGAACACTGAAGCTTTCTTT.

The chain joins TRBV11-3 to TRBJ2-7; 7 nucleotides agree with TRBD2. CDR1 is SGHNT and CDR2 is YENEEA in the germline V gene. The CDR3 sequence is 13 residues long. J gave up 7 bases and V 0 bases, and 3 bases lay outside the gene matches. CDR3 nucleotides: TGTGCCAGCAGCTTAGACGGGACTACGGAGCAGTACTTC. Amino acid sequence: CASSLDGTTEQYF.

The chain links TRBV28 to TRBJ2-5; 12 bases fit TRBD2. Germline V gene data show CDR1 as MDHEN and CDR2 as SYDVKM. The CDR3 contains 15 residues. After removal of 4 bases from V and 1 base from J, the junction contained 1 base not matched to a gene. CDR3 sequence: CASSWGLAGQETQYF. The DNA of the CDR3 is TGTGCCAGCAGTTGGGGACTAGCGGGCCAAGAGACCCAGTACTTC.

The V and J genes are TRBV15 and TRBJ1-5; a weak D match, TRBD1 (5 bases). The CDR3 loop spans 16 amino acids. CDR1 is LNHNV and CDR2 is YYDKDF in the germline V gene (reference sequence). With 4 bases removed from V and 6 bases from J, the gap between germline ends came to 19 bases. The CDR3 loop is CATSINGRDGTQPQHF. CDR3 DNA sequence: TGTGCCACCAGCATTAACGGGAGGGACGGTACTCAGCCCCAGCATTTT.

The V gene is TRBV30, the J gene TRBJ2-1; 12 bases agree with TRBD1. The germline V gene has CDR1 GTSNPN and CDR2 SVGIG (reference sequence). This CDR3 spans 13 amino acids. V lost 4 bases, J lost 9 bases, and 4 bases stayed unmatched. The CDR3 here is CAWTRDRGLEQFF. The CDR3 DNA sequence: TGTGCCTGGACTCGGGACAGGGGGCTTGAGCAGTTCTTC.

This clone was found once. V and J are TRBV6-5 and TRBJ2-1; 7 bases map to TRBD1. Per germline, CDR1 MNHEY and CDR2 SVGAGI. V shed 6 bases, J shed 9 bases, and the junction held 8 bases outside the gene matches. The CDR3 sequence is 13 residues long. In nucleotides, the CDR3 is TGTGCCAGCAGCCGACAGGGTGTCGGTGAGCAGTTCTTC. This sequence encodes CASSRQGVGEQFF.

The chain has TRBV2 and TRBJ1-2; TRBD1 is a possible D gene (6 bases). Trimming removed 5 bases at V and 4 bases at J, with 11 bases between. CDR1 and CDR2 (germline): SNHLY, FYNNEI. CDR3 length equals 13 residues. CDR3 coding DNA: TGTGCCAGCAGTTCGCAGGGGTCCTATGGCTACACCTTC. Encoded protein: CASSSQGSYGYTF.

The chain employs TRBV5-4 and TRBJ2-7, with D maybe TRBD2 (5 bases). V lost 0 bases, J lost 3 bases, and 13 bases lay in between. This CDR3 is 15 amino acids long. CDR1 is SGHNT, CDR2 YYREEE, per germline (reference sequence). The CDR3 is CASSLGAVSYYEQYF. CDR3 in DNA: TGTGCCAGCAGCTTGGGAGCGGTTTCGTACTACGAGCAGTACTTC.

The CDR3: CASSEGWDRSSYEQYF. CDR3 sequence (DNA): TGTGCCAGCAGTGAAGGGTGGGACAGGAGTTCCTACGAGCAGTACTTC. The chain combines TRBV6-1 with TRBJ2-7; 8 bases align to TRBD1. CDR3 length: 16 residues. Germline V gene data show CDR1 as MNHNS and CDR2 as SASEGT. J lost 1 base, V lost 1 base, and 6 bases had no gene match.

The rearrangement joins TRBV30 to TRBJ2-7; 11 nucleotides match TRBD1. V shed 8 bases and J 6 bases; nucleotides not matched to a gene: 6. This CDR3 has 12 residues. Per the germline V gene, CDR1 is GTSNPN and CDR2 is SVGIG (reference sequence). As DNA, the CDR3 is TGTGCCAGGGACAGGGGGGCCGGCGAGCAGTACTTC. This sequence encodes CARDRGAGEQYF.